These 7 T cell receptor beta chains were sequenced from one sample in a study of blood T cell repertoires in COVID-19. TCRdb's table, derived via immunoSEQ multiplex PCR, lists solely in-frame clones and lacks some. Of about 350,000 clones in the sample, approximately 84% were seen once. The sequenced sample was PBMCs or T cells enriched from blood (not recorded which). These receptors were obtained from a woman in her 30s who had recovered from COVID-19.

This clone showed up just a few times. CDR3: CASSPGQGGSPLHF. The CDR3 coding sequence is TGTGCCAGCAGTCCCGGACAGGGAGGTTCACCCCTCCACTTT. The genes are TRBV6-5 and TRBJ1-6, with 8 nucleotides matching TRBD1. The CDR3 totals 14 residues. Trimming removed 5 bases from V and 9 bases from J; junction bases left unmatched: 6. Per germline, CDR1 MNHEY and CDR2 SVGAGI.

The chain joins TRBV5-5 to TRBJ1-5; a possible D gene is TRBD1 (5 bases). V lost 1 base and J 4 bases, leaving 15 bases between the germline ends. Germline CDR1 and CDR2: SGHKS and YYEKEE (reference sequence). The CDR3 runs to 16 residues. This CDR3 is CASSLMAAQANQPQHF. CDR3 coding DNA: TGTGCCAGCAGCTTGATGGCGGCACAGGCGAATCAGCCCCAGCATTTT.

The chain joins TRBV7-9 to TRBJ1-1; 9 bases are a match to TRBD1. CDR1 is SEHNR, CDR2 FQNEAQ, per germline (reference sequence). The CDR3 runs 16 residues. J lost 1 base, V lost 5 bases, and 8 bases had no gene match. The CDR3 sequence: CASSTLPGQGNTEAFF. CDR3 coding DNA: TGTGCCAGCAGCACTTTACCGGGACAGGGGAACACTGAAGCTTTCTTT.

This sequence joins TRBV5-1 and TRBJ1-4, with D possibly matching TRBD1 (6 bases). This CDR3 contains 18 residues. The V gene's germline CDR1 is SGHRS and CDR2 YFSETQ. The V gene lost 4 bases and the J gene lost 3 bases, with 22 bases spanning the gap. This chain's CDR3 is CASSQLGQLRDPNEKLFF. The DNA of the CDR3 is TGCGCCAGCAGCCAACTCGGACAGCTAAGGGATCCTAATGAAAAACTGTTTTTT.

The chain has TRBV28 and TRBJ2-2; TRBD1 matches at 8 bases. The CDR3 spans 17 residues. From germline, CDR1 is MDHEN and CDR2 SYDVKM. With 7 bases clipped from V and 1 base from J, the junction kept 11 bases outside the gene matches. This CDR3 is CASITSRGTGNTGELFF. The DNA for the CDR3 is TGTGCCAGCATCACATCCAGGGGGACAGGGAACACCGGGGAGCTGTTTTTT.

This clone was detected only a few times. V usage is TRBV5-6 and J usage is TRBJ1-6, with 9 nucleotides matching TRBD1. The CDR3 runs 15 residues. Germline V lookup: CDR1 SGHDT, CDR2 YYEEEE. V was pared by 2 bases and J by 8 bases, with 5 bases of the junction left unmatched. CDR3 nucleotide sequence: TGTGCCAGCAGCTTCTCCGGGACAGGGCATTCACCCCTCCACTTT. It is translated as CASSFSGTGHSPLHF.

This sequence joins TRBV30 and TRBJ2-5; the D is unclear. Trimming pared 5 bases from V and 5 bases from J, leaving 12 bases between. In germline, CDR1 is GTSNPN, CDR2 SVGIG (reference sequence). This CDR3 has 12 residues. CDR3: CAWDVGSETQYF. The CDR3, as DNA: TGTGCCTGGGACGTCGGGTCTGAGACCCAGTACTTC. The full variable domain, completed using reference TRBV30 and TRBJ2-5, is SQTIHQWPATLVQPVGSPLSLECTVEGTSNPNLYWYRQAAGRGLQLLFYSVGIGQISSEVPQNLSASRPQDRQFILSSKKLLLSDSGFYLCAWDVGSETQYFGPGTRLLVL.